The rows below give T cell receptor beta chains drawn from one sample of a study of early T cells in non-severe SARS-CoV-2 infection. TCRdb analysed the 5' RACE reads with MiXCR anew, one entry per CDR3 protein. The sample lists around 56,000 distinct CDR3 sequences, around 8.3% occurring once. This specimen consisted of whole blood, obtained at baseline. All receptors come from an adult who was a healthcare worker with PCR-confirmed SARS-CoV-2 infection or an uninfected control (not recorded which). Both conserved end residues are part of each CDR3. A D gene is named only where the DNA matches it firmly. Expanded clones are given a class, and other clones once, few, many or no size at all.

cdr3_nt: TGTGCCAGCAGCATCGACGCGGAGGGGTTTGAGCAGTTCTTC; cdr3_aa: CASSIDAEGFEQFF; j_call: TRBJ2-1; clone_size: .; d_call: .; v_call: TRBV7-3
cdr3_nt: TGCAGCGCCACGACCGGGACAGGGGTCCCAGATACGCAGTATTTT; cdr3_aa: CSATTGTGVPDTQYF; j_call: TRBJ2-3; clone_size: .; d_call: TRBD1; v_call: TRBV29-1
cdr3_nt: TGCAGTGTCAGTCGGGCCGGTGGTGATCAGCCCCAGCATTTT; cdr3_aa: CSVSRAGGDQPQHF; j_call: TRBJ1-5; clone_size: .; d_call: .; v_call: TRBV20-1
cdr3_nt: TGTGCCAGCGGGGGACAGGGCACCTACGAGCAGTACTTC; cdr3_aa: CASGGQGTYEQYF; j_call: TRBJ2-7; clone_size: few; d_call: TRBD1; v_call: TRBV25-1
cdr3_nt: TGTGCCAGCAGTTGGGGACAGAGGCAGCCCCAGCATTTT; cdr3_aa: CASSWGQRQPQHF; j_call: TRBJ1-5; clone_size: .; d_call: TRBD1; v_call: TRBV28
cdr3_nt: TGTGCCAGCAGTTTCCCCGGGACTAGCGGGAGGGCTTCGGCAGGTCACGGGGAGCTGTTTTTT; cdr3_aa: CASSFPGTSGRASAGHGELFF; j_call: TRBJ2-2; clone_size: many; d_call: TRBD2; v_call: TRBV28
cdr3_nt: TGTGCCACCAGCAGAGATCGAGGGGAAGAGACCCAGTACTTC; cdr3_aa: CATSRDRGEETQYF; j_call: TRBJ2-5; clone_size: few; d_call: .; v_call: TRBV15
cdr3_nt: TGTGCCAGCAGGCCGCGACGGGCTACTGAAGCTTTCTTT; cdr3_aa: CASRPRRATEAFF; j_call: TRBJ1-1; clone_size: many; d_call: .; v_call: TRBV12-3/TRBV12-4
cdr3_nt: TGTGCCAGCAGTAAATTAGCGGGTGAGCAGTTCTTC; cdr3_aa: CASSKLAGEQFF; j_call: TRBJ2-1; clone_size: many; d_call: TRBD2; v_call: TRBV12-3/TRBV12-4
cdr3_nt: TGTGCCAGCAGCTTAGGGGCCGGGACTAGCGGGAGCGCAGAGACCCAGTACTTC; cdr3_aa: CASSLGAGTSGSAETQYF; j_call: TRBJ2-5; clone_size: few; d_call: TRBD2; v_call: TRBV7-2
cdr3_nt: TGTGCCAGCAGTTACCCCAGCGGCCTCTCCTCTGGGGCCAACGTCCTGACTTTC; cdr3_aa: CASSYPSGLSSGANVLTF; j_call: TRBJ2-6; clone_size: .; d_call: .; v_call: TRBV6-2/TRBV6-3
cdr3_nt: TGTGCCAGCAGTGCCGGGACAGGGGAAACAGATACGCAGTATTTT; cdr3_aa: CASSAGTGETDTQYF; j_call: TRBJ2-3; clone_size: many; d_call: TRBD1; v_call: TRBV6-4
cdr3_nt: TGTGCCAGCAGAAGGTGGGAAGCAGATACGCAGTATTTT; cdr3_aa: CASRRWEADTQYF; j_call: TRBJ2-3; clone_size: many; d_call: .; v_call: TRBV6-2/TRBV6-3
cdr3_nt: TGTGCCAGCAGCTCCCGACTAGCGGGCACAGATACGCAGTATTTT; cdr3_aa: CASSSRLAGTDTQYF; j_call: TRBJ2-3; clone_size: .; d_call: TRBD2; v_call: TRBV7-3
cdr3_nt: TGTGCCAGCAGCCTTCGGGGCGACGGCACAGATACGCAGTATTTT; cdr3_aa: CASSLRGDGTDTQYF; j_call: TRBJ2-3; clone_size: many; d_call: .; v_call: TRBV7-8
cdr3_nt: TGTGCCAGCAGCACAAGCGGGGACAGACCCTACGAGCAGTACTTC; cdr3_aa: CASSTSGDRPYEQYF; j_call: TRBJ2-7; clone_size: many; d_call: .; v_call: TRBV7-6
cdr3_nt: TGTGCCACCAGCAGAGAAGGGACAGGGAACTATGGCTACACCTTC; cdr3_aa: CATSREGTGNYGYTF; j_call: TRBJ1-2; clone_size: few; d_call: TRBD1; v_call: TRBV15
cdr3_nt: TGCAGCGTTGTAGGTACCACCTACGAGCAGTACTTC; cdr3_aa: CSVVGTTYEQYF; j_call: TRBJ2-7; clone_size: few; d_call: .; v_call: TRBV29-1
cdr3_nt: TGTGCCAGTAGTATGGGGGCGGCTTACGAGCAGTACTTC; cdr3_aa: CASSMGAAYEQYF; j_call: TRBJ2-7; clone_size: .; d_call: .; v_call: TRBV19
cdr3_nt: TGCAGTGCTAGCGGGGGGGGCAGGGATACGCAGTATTTT; cdr3_aa: CSASGGGRDTQYF; j_call: TRBJ2-3; clone_size: .; d_call: TRBD2; v_call: TRBV20-1
cdr3_nt: TGCAGTTTTTTGGGGTGGGGAGGCCCAGATACGCAGTATTTT; cdr3_aa: CSFLGWGGPDTQYF; j_call: TRBJ2-3; clone_size: many; d_call: .; v_call: TRBV20-1
cdr3_nt: TGTGCCAGCAGTTTAGAGGTCTACGAGCAGTACTTC; cdr3_aa: CASSLEVYEQYF; j_call: TRBJ2-7; clone_size: many; d_call: .; v_call: TRBV12-3/TRBV12-4
cdr3_nt: TGTGCCAGCAGCCCCGGACAGGTCTACGAGCAGTACTTC; cdr3_aa: CASSPGQVYEQYF; j_call: TRBJ2-7; clone_size: .; d_call: TRBD1; v_call: TRBV7-6
cdr3_nt: TGTGCCAGCTCACCCGGACAGGGCCGATCCTACGAGCAGTACTTC; cdr3_aa: CASSPGQGRSYEQYF; j_call: TRBJ2-7; clone_size: few; d_call: TRBD1; v_call: TRBV18
cdr3_nt: TGTGCCAGCAGCCGAGACAACAACGAGCAGTACTTC; cdr3_aa: CASSRDNNEQYF; j_call: TRBJ2-7; clone_size: .; d_call: .; v_call: TRBV7-6
cdr3_nt: TGTGCCAGCAGGACTTCACTAGTGACCGGGGAGCTGTTTTTT; cdr3_aa: CASRTSLVTGELFF; j_call: TRBJ2-2; clone_size: few; d_call: .; v_call: TRBV28
cdr3_nt: TGTGCCAGCAGCAAAACGGGACTAGCGGGAGAACCCTACGAGCAGTACTTC; cdr3_aa: CASSKTGLAGEPYEQYF; j_call: TRBJ2-7; clone_size: many; d_call: .; v_call: TRBV21-1
cdr3_nt: TGCAGCGTTGTGTTAGCGGGATTTTATGAGCAGTACTTC; cdr3_aa: CSVVLAGFYEQYF; j_call: TRBJ2-7; clone_size: few; d_call: TRBD2; v_call: TRBV29-1
cdr3_nt: TGTGCCAGCTCACCGGGACTAGGTGGGTTCTTC; cdr3_aa: CASSPGLGGFF; j_call: TRBJ2-1; clone_size: .; d_call: TRBD2; v_call: TRBV18
cdr3_nt: TGTGCCAGCAGTTACTCGCTTGGCCGGGCAGGGCGCACTGAAGCTTTCTTT; cdr3_aa: CASSYSLGRAGRTEAFF; j_call: TRBJ1-1; clone_size: .; d_call: .; v_call: TRBV6-5
cdr3_nt: TGTGCCGCCGGCCGCCCGGGGGCCTACGAGCAGTACTTC; cdr3_aa: CAAGRPGAYEQYF; j_call: TRBJ2-7; clone_size: few; d_call: .; v_call: TRBV10-3
cdr3_nt: TGCAGTGCCCCTAGTGCCAGCGCAGACCAAGAGACCCAGTACTTC; cdr3_aa: CSAPSASADQETQYF; j_call: TRBJ2-5; clone_size: many; d_call: .; v_call: TRBV20-1
cdr3_nt: TGTGCCAGCAAGTTGGACAGAGGCTACGAGCAGTACTTC; cdr3_aa: CASKLDRGYEQYF; j_call: TRBJ2-7; clone_size: .; d_call: .; v_call: TRBV6-2/TRBV6-3
cdr3_nt: TGTGCCAGCAGCTCCGCGGTGGGGCTAGCGGGAGCCGAGCAGTACTTC; cdr3_aa: CASSSAVGLAGAEQYF; j_call: TRBJ2-7; clone_size: .; d_call: TRBD2; v_call: TRBV11-2
cdr3_nt: TGTGCCAGCTCACCAATATTGACTAGCGGGAGTTTGAGGGAGACCCAGTACTTC; cdr3_aa: CASSPILTSGSLRETQYF; j_call: TRBJ2-5; clone_size: few; d_call: TRBD2; v_call: TRBV18
cdr3_nt: TGTGCCAGCTCACCCTGGACTAGCAAAGACACCGGGGAGCTGTTTTTT; cdr3_aa: CASSPWTSKDTGELFF; j_call: TRBJ2-2; clone_size: .; d_call: TRBD2; v_call: TRBV18
cdr3_nt: TGTGCCAGCAGCTTGACTGGCGGCAATGAGCAGTTCTTC; cdr3_aa: CASSLTGGNEQFF; j_call: TRBJ2-1; clone_size: few; d_call: .; v_call: TRBV5-4
cdr3_nt: TGTGCCAGCAGCCTAGGGGAAAGTGAGAATGAAAAACTGTTTTTT; cdr3_aa: CASSLGESENEKLFF; j_call: TRBJ1-4; clone_size: few; d_call: .; v_call: TRBV12-3/TRBV12-4
cdr3_nt: TGTGCCAGCAGTTACTGGAGGAACACTGAAGCTTTCTTT; cdr3_aa: CASSYWRNTEAFF; j_call: TRBJ1-1; clone_size: .; d_call: .; v_call: TRBV6-5
cdr3_nt: TGTGCCAGCAGCTTTGCGCTAGCGGGAGTCCCTAGCAATGAGCAGTTCTTC; cdr3_aa: CASSFALAGVPSNEQFF; j_call: TRBJ2-1; clone_size: .; d_call: TRBD2; v_call: TRBV7-9
cdr3_nt: TGTGCCAGCAGCCTTCAAGCGGGAGGGCTTCTCCAAGAGACCCAGTACTTC; cdr3_aa: CASSLQAGGLLQETQYF; j_call: TRBJ2-5; clone_size: many; d_call: TRBD2; v_call: TRBV7-9